The 29 T cell receptor beta chains below come from one sample, sequenced in a study of T-cell reconstitution after alpha-beta-depleted transplantation in children. Molecular barcoding with unique molecular identifiers was used for the TCRbeta library. MiXCR was run by TCRdb on the PCR reads, yielding one entry per CDR3 protein. The top ten hold around 13% of the sample, which has around 490,000 distinct CDR3 sequences, roughly 10% seen once. The sequences come from PBMCs, mostly from graft donor cells, collected 180 days after TCRalphabeta/CD19-depleted stem cell transplant. The receptors originated from a female patient between 2 and 15 years old who had a stem cell transplant for aplastic anemia, so the T cells may come from the graft donor.

In this sample, this clonotype turned up many times. The chain links TRBV5-1 to TRBJ2-1; D call uncertain. CDR3 size: 14 residues. Trimming took 4 bases from V and 1 from J, leaving 9 bases between them. Per the germline V gene, CDR1 is SGHRS and CDR2 is YFSETQ. The CDR3 reads CASSQRQSYNEQFF. CDR3 in DNA: TGCGCCAGCAGCCAGCGTCAATCCTACAATGAGCAGTTCTTC.

The genes are TRBV12-3 or TRBV12-4 and TRBJ1-2; 8 bases agree with TRBD1. The CDR3 contains 16 residues. V shed 6 bases, J shed 5 bases, and the junction held 14 bases outside the gene matches. The CDR3: CASRNGQGPLNYGYTF. DNA of the CDR3: TGTGCCAGCAGAAACGGACAGGGCCCCTTAAATTATGGCTACACCTTC.

The table lists this clonotype with many counts. V gene TRBV5-6 combines with J gene TRBJ1-1, with D maybe TRBD1 (5 bases). The CDR3 is made up of 13 amino acids. Germline CDR1 is SGHDT and CDR2 is YYEEEE. The V gene lost 5 bases and the J gene lost 3 bases, with 11 bases spanning the gap. The CDR3 DNA reads as TGTGCCAGCAGTTGGCGGGGGGACACTGAAGCTTTCTTT. Protein: CASSWRGDTEAFF.

Many counts were recorded for this clonotype. The chain links TRBV29-1 to TRBJ2-3; a weak D match, TRBD1 (5 bases). Trimming removed 6 bases at V and 1 base at J, with 14 bases between. Germline V gives CDR1 SQVTM, CDR2 ANQGSEA. CDR3 length equals 14 residues. The CDR3 sequence: CSVDSLPGTDTQYF. As DNA, the CDR3 is TGCAGCGTAGACAGCCTACCCGGCACAGATACGCAGTATTTT.

Ten or more counts support this clonotype. The chain is built from TRBV12-3 or TRBV12-4 and TRBJ1-1; D might be TRBD1 (5 bases). Between the trimmed V and J ends, which lost 2 bases and 2 bases, there was a span of 9 bases. The CDR3 sequence is 14 residues long. The CDR3, as DNA: TGTGCCAGCAGTTTAAGGGGCGCCAACACTGAAGCTTTCTTT. The encoded protein is CASSLRGANTEAFF.

The rearrangement uses TRBV10-2 and TRBJ2-7; perhaps TRBD2 as D (6 bases). Germline CDR1 and CDR2: WSHSY and SAAADI. The CDR3 is made up of 12 amino acids. Trimming shortened V by 2 bases and J by 5 bases, and 7 bases separated the two germline ends. CDR3 sequence reads: CASSETSNEQYV. In DNA, the CDR3 is TGCGCCAGCAGTGAGACTAGCAACGAGCAGTACGTC.

This clonotype was counted a few times. This chain uses TRBV5-1 with TRBJ1-3; possible D gene TRBD1, 6 bases. CDR3 length equals 16 residues. The ends were cut back, 3 bases at V and 4 bases at J, with 17 bases in the middle. In germline, CDR1 is SGHRS, CDR2 YFSETQ. The CDR3 sequence is CASSSTGGASGNTIYF. CDR3 nucleotide sequence: TGCGCCAGCAGCTCAACGGGGGGGGCTTCAGGAAACACCATATATTTT. Looking up the rest from reference TRBV5-1 and TRBJ1-3 gives the full variable domain: KAGVTQTPRYLIKTRGQQVTLSCSPISGHRSVSWYQQTPGQGLQFLFEYFSETQRNKGNFPGRFSGRQFSNSRSEMNVSTLELGDSALYLCASSSTGGASGNTIYFGEGSWLTVV.

The table lists this clonotype with a few counts. The V call is TRBV21-1, the J call TRBJ1-5; the table's TRBD1 call for D was not verified on the DNA. TRBV21-1 constitutes a pseudogene. The length of the CDR3 is 14 residues. CDR3 protein: CASSKGPPGQPQHF. CDR3 bases: TGTGCCAGCAGCAAAGGTCCTCCAGGGCAGCCCCAGCATTTT.

This clonotype has just a few counts. The chain joins TRBV29-1 to TRBJ1-1, with D perhaps TRBD1 (6 bases). The V and J ends lost 3 bases and 0 bases respectively, with 14 bases between them. Germline V lookup: CDR1 SQVTM, CDR2 ANQGSEA. The CDR3 runs to 15 residues. CDR3 sequence: CSVDEGGQLNTEAFF. CDR3 nucleotide sequence: TGCAGCGTTGATGAGGGAGGACAGTTGAACACTGAAGCTTTCTTT.

This clonotype was detected once. A read error may account for a junction end that differs from germline. The chain carries TRBV12-3 or TRBV12-4 and TRBJ2-7, with 9 positions matching TRBD2. The CDR3 has 18 amino acids. The chain's CDR3 is CAISLRMGGGRAEVEQYF. The CDR3 DNA sequence: TGTGCCATCAGTTTAAGAATGGGGGGCGGGAGGGCCGAGGTCGAGCAGTACTTC.

The chain combines TRBV20-1 with TRBJ2-1, with D possibly being TRBD2 (5 bases). This CDR3 has 15 residues. V lost 5 bases and J lost 2, with 16 bases in between. Germline V gives CDR1 DFQATT, CDR2 SNEGSKA (reference sequence). CDR3 sequence: CSAGREAGTYNEQFF. In DNA form, the CDR3 reads TGCAGTGCTGGAAGAGAGGCGGGTACCTACAATGAGCAGTTCTTC.

This clonotype was counted once. The chain joins TRBV7-6 to TRBJ2-7; D is uncertain. This CDR3 spans 15 amino acids. Deletions cut 1 base from V and 0 bases from J, with 10 bases between. Germline V gene data show CDR1 as SGHVS and CDR2 as FNYEAQ. CDR3 DNA: TGTGCCAGCAGCTTAGGCACCGTTCACTCCTACGAGCAGTACTTC. This encodes CASSLGTVHSYEQYF. The full variable domain, completed using reference TRBV7-6 and TRBJ2-7, is GAGVSQSPRYKVTKRGQDVALRCDPISGHVSLYWYRQALGQGPEFLTYFNYEAQQDKSGLPNDRFSAERPEGSISTLTIQRTEQRDSAMYRCASSLGTVHSYEQYFGPGTRLTVT.

This chain joins TRBV7-2 and TRBJ1-5; maybe TRBD1 (5 bases). CDR1 is SGHTA, CDR2 FQGNSA, per germline. Trimming pared 1 base from V and 7 bases from J, leaving 8 bases between. The CDR3 runs 13 residues. Here the CDR3 reads CASSLEGWQPQHF. The CDR3 DNA reads TGTGCCAGCAGCTTAGAGGGGTGGCAGCCCCAGCATTTT.

The chain carries TRBV20-1 and TRBJ2-5, with TRBD2 matching over 7 bases. Trimming cost V 5 bases and J 4 bases; bases outside gene matches: 4. Germline CDR1 is DFQATT and CDR2 is SNEGSKA (reference sequence). CDR3 size: 12 residues. The chain's CDR3 is CSAVAGPETQYF. The CDR3 nucleotides read TGCAGTGCTGTAGCGGGTCCAGAGACCCAGTACTTC.

This clonotype was seen many times. The CDR3 coding sequence is TGTGCCACCAGCAGAGATCGGCGGATCTCTGGAAACACCATATATTTT. Its protein is CATSRDRRISGNTIYF. The genes are TRBV15 and TRBJ1-3; D uncertain. V lost 0 bases, J lost 0 bases, and 9 bases lay in between. The germline V gene encodes CDR1 LNHNV and CDR2 YYDKDF (reference sequence). The CDR3 sequence is 16 residues long. The full variable domain, its missing parts supplied by reference TRBV15 and TRBJ1-3, is DAMVIQNPRYQVTQFGKPVTLSCSQTLNHNVMYWYQQKSSQAPKLLFHYYDKDFNNEADTPDNFQSRRPNTSFCFLDIRSPGLGDTAMYLCATSRDRRISGNTIYFGEGSWLTVV.

Regarding this clonotype: Without the conserved terminal phenylalanine or tryptophan, this CDR3 likely stems from a read error. Because the CDR3's place on the DNA is in doubt, the DNA is left out and the CDR3 is given as listed by TCRdb. This chain's CDR3 is CTSSHWNEQFL. V usage is TRBV1 and J usage is TRBJ2-1. TRBV1 is shown as a pseudogene. The CDR3 spans 11 amino acids, including both terminal residues.

This clonotype was seen a handful of times. The chain combines TRBV18 with TRBJ2-7, with 11 bases identical to TRBD1. The J segment lost 5 bases and the V segment lost 3 bases, leaving 3 bases of the junction unmatched. The germline CDR1 and CDR2 sequences are KGHSH and LQKENI. This CDR3 comprises 14 residues. The CDR3 loop reads CASSPRTGGNEQYF. The CDR3 nucleotides read TGTGCCAGCTCACCGAGGACAGGGGGCAACGAGCAGTACTTC. Full variable domain (outside the CDR3, taken from reference TRBV18 and TRBJ2-7): NAGVMQNPRHLVRRRGQEARLRCSPMKGHSHVYWYRQLPEEGLKFMVYLQKENIIDESGMPKERFSAEFPKEGPSILRIQQVVRGDSAAYFCASSPRTGGNEQYFGPGTRLTVT.

The rearrangement joins TRBV4-3 to TRBJ2-3; 12 bases match TRBD2. This CDR3 is 18 amino acids long. Looked up from germline, CDR1 is LGHNA and CDR2 is YSLEER. J was trimmed by 3 bases and V by 4 bases; bases with no gene match: 11. The CDR3 is CASSLGTSGLKMTDTQYF. The CDR3 coding sequence is TGCGCCAGCAGCCTCGGGACTAGCGGGCTTAAAATGACAGATACGCAGTATTTT.

This clonotype came up a few times. The chain joins TRBV27 to TRBJ2-7; perhaps TRBD2 as D (6 bases). The germline V and J ends were trimmed by 3 bases and 4 bases, with 16 bases remaining between them. The CDR3 sequence is 15 residues long. Germline CDR1 is MNHEY and CDR2 is SMNVEV (reference sequence). The CDR3 spells CASSFVYGGGYEQYV. In nucleotides, the CDR3 is TGTGCCAGCAGTTTTGTATACGGGGGTGGGTACGAGCAGTACGTC.

This clonotype was counted only a few times. This chain links TRBV20-1 with TRBJ2-1, with 12 bases aligning to TRBD2. CDR1 is DFQATT and CDR2 is SNEGSKA in the germline V gene (reference sequence). Losses at the gene ends were 6 bases for V and 4 bases for J; bases not matched to a gene: 10. This CDR3 is 16 amino acids long. In DNA, the CDR3 is TGCAGTGCACTCCCCCGACTAGCGGGAGAATACAATGAGCAGTTCTTC. This gives the protein CSALPRLAGEYNEQFF.

In its sample, this clonotype was seen a few times. The J gene is TRBJ1-3, the V gene TRBV5-1; 7 bases are shared with TRBD1. The CDR3 runs 20 residues. V shed 0 bases and J 4 bases; nucleotides not matched to a gene: 19. The germline CDR1 and CDR2 sequences are SGHRS and YFSETQ. The CDR3 spells CASSLEPGQSTPIPGNTIYF. The CDR3 DNA is TGCGCCAGCAGCTTGGAACCGGGACAGTCGACCCCAATCCCCGGAAACACCATATATTTT.

This clonotype was counted only a few times. The chain uses TRBV3-1 and TRBJ2-1, with D possibly matching TRBD2 (6 bases). The V gene's germline CDR1 is LGHDT and CDR2 YNNKEL (reference sequence). The V gene lost 11 bases and the J gene lost 7 bases, with 18 bases spanning the gap. This CDR3 comprises 13 residues. DNA of the CDR3: TGTGCCCGGGGGACCGATGGGGAAAATGAGCAGTTCTTC. It codes for CARGTDGENEQFF.

The sample holds a few counts of this clonotype. The chain has TRBV19 and TRBJ2-4; D uncertain. This CDR3 is built from 11 residues. Per germline, CDR1 LNHDA and CDR2 SQIVND (reference sequence). The V gene lost 5 bases and the J gene lost 8 bases, with 7 bases spanning the gap. CDR3 protein: CASSDWDIQYF. In nucleotides, the CDR3 is TGTGCCAGTAGTGACTGGGACATTCAGTACTTC. The variable domain in full, with the rest retrieved from reference TRBV19 and TRBJ2-4, is DGGITQSPKYLFRKEGQNVTLSCEQNLNHDAMYWYRQDPGQGLRLIYYSQIVNDFQKGDIAEGYSVSREKKESFPLTVTSAQKNPTAFYLCASSDWDIQYFGAGTRLSVL.

The rearrangement uses TRBV15 and TRBJ2-2, with 11 bases identical to TRBD1. Germline V gives CDR1 LNHNV, CDR2 YYDKDF (reference sequence). The CDR3 length is 15 residues. The trim removed 3 bases at V and 6 bases at J, leaving 3 bases unmatched. In nucleotides, the CDR3 is TGTGCCACCAGCAGCGGACAGGGGGCGGCCGGGGAGCTGTTTTTT. It is translated as CATSSGQGAAGELFF.

The chain carries TRBV20-1 and TRBJ1-1, with a possible D match to TRBD1 (6 bases). Germline CDR1 DFQATT, CDR2 SNEGSKA (reference sequence). Trimming took off 6 bases at V and 1 base at J, with 15 bases between the two ends. The CDR3 contains 14 residues. Here the CDR3 reads CSAQPGHSNTEAFF. The CDR3 nucleotides are TGCAGTGCCCAGCCGGGACATTCGAACACTGAAGCTTTCTTT.

The chain joins TRBV4-3 to TRBJ2-7; perhaps D is TRBD1 or TRBD2 (5 bases each). Germline CDR1 and CDR2: LGHNA and YSLEER. The ends were cut back, 3 bases at V and 0 bases at J, with 18 bases in the middle. CDR3 length equals 17 residues. The chain's CDR3 is CASSQGVWGKNSYEQYF. CDR3 nucleotide sequence: TGCGCCAGCAGCCAGGGGGTATGGGGGAAAAACTCCTACGAGCAGTACTTC.

This clonotype has more than one count but fewer than ten. This chain uses TRBV5-1 with TRBJ2-1; the match to TRBD2 covers 8 bases. Germline V gives CDR1 SGHRS, CDR2 YFSETQ. The CDR3 extends over 15 amino acids. The trim removed 4 bases at V and 2 bases at J, leaving 5 bases unmatched. CDR3 sequence reads: CASSGSGSTYNEQFF. In DNA form, the CDR3 reads TGCGCCAGCAGCGGGAGCGGGAGCACCTACAATGAGCAGTTCTTC.

The chain is built from TRBV27 and TRBJ1-4; D not resolved. V lost 3 bases and J lost 0, with 8 bases in between. The CDR3 runs to 15 residues. Germline CDR1 and CDR2: MNHEY and SMNVEV (reference sequence). The CDR3 is CASSFYRATNEKLFF. The DNA of the CDR3 is TGTGCCAGCAGTTTTTATCGGGCAACTAATGAAAAACTGTTTTTT.

V and J are TRBV12-3 or TRBV12-4 and TRBJ1-2, with TRBD1 as a possible D gene (6 bases). Trimming left V 7 bases short and J 3 bases short, with 18 bases between. The CDR3 spans 15 residues. The CDR3 nucleotides are TGTGCCAGCACCCCCGGGACATCCGATCACTATGGCTACACCTTC. The encoded protein is CASTPGTSDHYGYTF.